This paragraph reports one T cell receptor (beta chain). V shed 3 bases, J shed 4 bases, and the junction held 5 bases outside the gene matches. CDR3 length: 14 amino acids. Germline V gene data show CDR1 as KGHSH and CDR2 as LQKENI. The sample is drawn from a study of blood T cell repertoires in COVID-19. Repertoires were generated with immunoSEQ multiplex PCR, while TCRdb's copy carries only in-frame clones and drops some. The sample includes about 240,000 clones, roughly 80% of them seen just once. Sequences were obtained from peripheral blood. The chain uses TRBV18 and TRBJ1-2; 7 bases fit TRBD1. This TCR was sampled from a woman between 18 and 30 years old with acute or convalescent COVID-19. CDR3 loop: CASSPARDSYGYTF. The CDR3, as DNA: TGTGCCAGCTCACCGGCCCGGGACAGCTATGGCTACACCTTC.